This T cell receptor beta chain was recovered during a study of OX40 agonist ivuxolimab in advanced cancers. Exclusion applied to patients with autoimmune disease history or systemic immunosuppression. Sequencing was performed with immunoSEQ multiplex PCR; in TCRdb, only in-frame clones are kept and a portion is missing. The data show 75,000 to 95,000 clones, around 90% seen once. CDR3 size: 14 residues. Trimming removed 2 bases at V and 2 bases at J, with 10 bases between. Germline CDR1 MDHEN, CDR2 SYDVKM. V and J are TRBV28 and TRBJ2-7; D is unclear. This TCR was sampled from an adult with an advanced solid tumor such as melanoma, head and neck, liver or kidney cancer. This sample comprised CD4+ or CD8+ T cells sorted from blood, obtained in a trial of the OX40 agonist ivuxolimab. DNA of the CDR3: TGTGCCAGCAGTTTAGAACTGCCCCCCTACGAGCAGTACTTC. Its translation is CASSLELPPYEQYF.